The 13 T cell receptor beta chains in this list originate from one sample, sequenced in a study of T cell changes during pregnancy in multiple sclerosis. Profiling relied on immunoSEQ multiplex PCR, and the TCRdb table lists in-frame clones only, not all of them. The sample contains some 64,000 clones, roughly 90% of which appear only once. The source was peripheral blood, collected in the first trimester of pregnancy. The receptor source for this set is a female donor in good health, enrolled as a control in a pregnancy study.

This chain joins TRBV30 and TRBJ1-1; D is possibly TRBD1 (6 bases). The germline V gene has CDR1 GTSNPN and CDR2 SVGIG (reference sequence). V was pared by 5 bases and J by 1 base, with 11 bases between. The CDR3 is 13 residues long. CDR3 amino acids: CAWAQGWNTEAFF. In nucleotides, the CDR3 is TGTGCCTGGGCCCAGGGGTGGAACACTGAAGCTTTCTTT.

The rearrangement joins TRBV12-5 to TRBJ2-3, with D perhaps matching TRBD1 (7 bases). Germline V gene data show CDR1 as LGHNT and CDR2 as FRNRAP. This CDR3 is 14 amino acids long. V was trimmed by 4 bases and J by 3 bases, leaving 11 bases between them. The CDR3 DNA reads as TGTGCTAGTGGTTATCAGGGGGGAACAGATACGCAGTATTTT. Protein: CASGYQGGTDTQYF.

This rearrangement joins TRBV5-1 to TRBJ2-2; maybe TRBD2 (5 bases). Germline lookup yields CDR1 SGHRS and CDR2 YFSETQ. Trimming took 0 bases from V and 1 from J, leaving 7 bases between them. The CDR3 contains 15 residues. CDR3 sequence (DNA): TGCGCCAGCAGCTTGGTGGCGGGGAACACCGGGGAGCTGTTTTTT. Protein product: CASSLVAGNTGELFF.

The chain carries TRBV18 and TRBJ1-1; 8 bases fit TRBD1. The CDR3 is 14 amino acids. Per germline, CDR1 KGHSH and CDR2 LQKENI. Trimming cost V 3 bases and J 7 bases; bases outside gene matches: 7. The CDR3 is CASSPLQGESEAFF. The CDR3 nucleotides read TGTGCCAGCTCACCGCTACAGGGGGAGAGTGAAGCTTTCTTT.

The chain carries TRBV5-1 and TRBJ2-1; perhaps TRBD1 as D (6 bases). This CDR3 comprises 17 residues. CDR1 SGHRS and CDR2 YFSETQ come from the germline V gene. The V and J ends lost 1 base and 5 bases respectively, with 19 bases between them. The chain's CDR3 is CASSLSPGGPNHNEQFF. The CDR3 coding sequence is TGCGCCAGCAGCTTGTCACCTGGGGGCCCCAACCACAATGAGCAGTTCTTC.

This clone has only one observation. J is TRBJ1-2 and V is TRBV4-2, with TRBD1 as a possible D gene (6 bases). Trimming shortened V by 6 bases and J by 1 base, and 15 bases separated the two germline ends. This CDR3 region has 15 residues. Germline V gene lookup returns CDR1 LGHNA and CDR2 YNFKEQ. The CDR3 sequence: CASRITGLDNYGYTF. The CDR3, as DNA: TGTGCCAGCAGGATTACAGGGCTAGATAACTATGGCTACACCTTC.

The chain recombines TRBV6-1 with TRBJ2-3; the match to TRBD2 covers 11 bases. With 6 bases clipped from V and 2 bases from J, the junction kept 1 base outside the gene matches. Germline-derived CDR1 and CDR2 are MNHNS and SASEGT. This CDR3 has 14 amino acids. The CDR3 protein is CASRLAGDTDTQYF. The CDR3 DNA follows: TGTGCCAGCAGACTAGCGGGAGACACAGATACGCAGTATTTT.

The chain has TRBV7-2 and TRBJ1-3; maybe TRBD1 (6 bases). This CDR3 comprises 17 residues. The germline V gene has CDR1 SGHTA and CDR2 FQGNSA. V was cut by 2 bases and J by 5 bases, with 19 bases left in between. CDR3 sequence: CASSLPKGAGARNTIYF. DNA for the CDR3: TGTGCCAGCAGCTTACCGAAAGGCGCAGGGGCCCGAAACACCATATATTTT.

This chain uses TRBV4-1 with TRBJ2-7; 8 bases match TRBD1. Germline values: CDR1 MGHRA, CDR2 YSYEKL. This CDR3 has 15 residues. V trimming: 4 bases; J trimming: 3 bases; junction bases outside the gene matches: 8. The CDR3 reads CASSPAGTGDYEQYF. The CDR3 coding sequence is TGCGCCAGCAGCCCCGCCGGGACAGGAGACTACGAGCAGTACTTC.

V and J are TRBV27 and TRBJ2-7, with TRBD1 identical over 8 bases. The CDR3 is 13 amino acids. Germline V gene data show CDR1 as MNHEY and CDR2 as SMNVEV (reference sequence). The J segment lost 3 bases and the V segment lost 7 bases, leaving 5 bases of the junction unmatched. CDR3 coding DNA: TGTGCCAGCACGGCAGGGGGCAGCTACGAGCAGTACTTC. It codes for CASTAGGSYEQYF.

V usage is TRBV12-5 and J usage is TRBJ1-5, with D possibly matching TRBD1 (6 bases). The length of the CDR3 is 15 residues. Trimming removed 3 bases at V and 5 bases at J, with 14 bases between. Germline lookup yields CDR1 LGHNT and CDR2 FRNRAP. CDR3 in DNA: TGTGCTAGTGGTTTATTAGGGGGGGGTCATCAGCCCCAGCATTTT. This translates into CASGLLGGGHQPQHF.

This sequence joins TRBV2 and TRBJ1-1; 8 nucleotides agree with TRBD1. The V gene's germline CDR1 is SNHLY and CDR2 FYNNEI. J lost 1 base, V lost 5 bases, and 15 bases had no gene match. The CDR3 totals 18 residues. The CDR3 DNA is TGTGCCAGCAGTTCTCGACATGGACAGGGAATAGGGAACACTGAAGCTTTCTTT. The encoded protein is CASSSRHGQGIGNTEAFF.

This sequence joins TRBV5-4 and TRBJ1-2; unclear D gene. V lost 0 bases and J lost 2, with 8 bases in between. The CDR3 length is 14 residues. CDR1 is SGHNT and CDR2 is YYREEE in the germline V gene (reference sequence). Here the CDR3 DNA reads TGTGCCAGCAGCTTGGGGAGCGGGAACTATGGCTACACCTTC. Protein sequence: CASSLGSGNYGYTF.